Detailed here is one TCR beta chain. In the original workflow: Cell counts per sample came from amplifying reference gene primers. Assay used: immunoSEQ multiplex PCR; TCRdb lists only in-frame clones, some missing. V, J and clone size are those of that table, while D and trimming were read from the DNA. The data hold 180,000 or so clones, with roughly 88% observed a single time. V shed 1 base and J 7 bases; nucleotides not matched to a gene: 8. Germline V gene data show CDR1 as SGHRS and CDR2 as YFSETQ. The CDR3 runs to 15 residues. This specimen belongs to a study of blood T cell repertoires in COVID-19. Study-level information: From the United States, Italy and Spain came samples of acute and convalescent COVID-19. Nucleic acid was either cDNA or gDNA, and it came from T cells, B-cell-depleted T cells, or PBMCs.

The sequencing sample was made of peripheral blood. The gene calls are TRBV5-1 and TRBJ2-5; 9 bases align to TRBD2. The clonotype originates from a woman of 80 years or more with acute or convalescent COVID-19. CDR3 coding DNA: TGCGCCAGCAGCTTGAGGACTAGCGAGGGGGTGACCCAGTACTTC. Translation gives CASSLRTSEGVTQYF. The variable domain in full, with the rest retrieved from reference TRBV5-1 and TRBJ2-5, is KAGVTQTPRYLIKTRGQQVTLSCSPISGHRSVSWYQQTPGQGLQFLFEYFSETQRNKGNFPGRFSGRQFSNSRSEMNVSTLELGDSALYLCASSLRTSEGVTQYFGPGTRLLVL.